The entry below gives a single T cell receptor (beta chain) sequence along with its context. This sample stems from a study of T cell changes during pregnancy in multiple sclerosis. This CDR3 is built from 13 residues. Germline CDR1 and CDR2: LGHNA and YNFKEQ. Data came from immunoSEQ multiplex PCR; TCRdb stores just in-frame clones and leaves some out. This sample has roughly 110,000 clones, with 92% found just once. The chain recombines TRBV4-2 with TRBJ2-5, with 8 bases that match TRBD2. The DNA end is more similar to TRBJ2-7, so the J call may be wrong. This receptor was identified in a female donor in good health, enrolled as a control in a pregnancy study. The sequencing used peripheral blood, collected in the third trimester of pregnancy. The CDR3 is CASTERGPYEQYF. The CDR3 nucleotides read TGTGCCAGCACCGAGCGGGGGCCCTACGAGCAGTACTTC.